This T cell receptor beta chain was captured by sequencing in a study of CXCR3-negative and CXCR3-positive naive CD8 T cells. Study conclusions and caveats: Naive CXCR3-positive cells had TRB CDR3s more hydrophobic than those of CXCR3-negative naive cells. Surface CD5 matched across naive subsets, and TRB CDR3 properties served to infer TCR strength.

The libraries of TRB cDNA were constructed through 5' RACE using UMI labels. TCRdb re-analyzed the 5' RACE reads; it lists each CDR3 protein once, without DNA. This table holds some 130,000 distinct CDR3 sequences. Comment on this clonotype: Its antigen is not known.

The germline CDR1 and CDR2 sequences are DFQATT and SNEGSKA (reference sequence). The CDR3 contains 16 residues. Sequencing was done on a sample of naive CXCR3+ CD8+ T cells from blood. Subset meaning: CD45RO-CCR7+CD27+CD95- naive CD8+ T cells expressing CXCR3 (TNR3+). The clonotype originates from a human donor in good health. Some clones in this sample may be carry-over from other donors' samples. This chain connects TRBV20-1 to TRBJ2-3; TCRdb's D gene call, TRBD2, goes unchecked for lack of DNA. CDR3 in amino acids: CSARDRTSGVRDTQYF.